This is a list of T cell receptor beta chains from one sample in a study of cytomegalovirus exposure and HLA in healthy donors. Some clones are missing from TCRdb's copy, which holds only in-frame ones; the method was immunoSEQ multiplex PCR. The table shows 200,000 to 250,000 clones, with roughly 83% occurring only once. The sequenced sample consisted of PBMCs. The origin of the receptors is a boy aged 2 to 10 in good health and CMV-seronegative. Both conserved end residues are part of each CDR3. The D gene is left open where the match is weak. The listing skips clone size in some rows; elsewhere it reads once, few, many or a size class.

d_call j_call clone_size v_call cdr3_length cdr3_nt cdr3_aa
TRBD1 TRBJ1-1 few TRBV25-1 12 TGTGCCAGCAGTGGGGACAGCCCTGAAGCTTTCTTT CASSGDSPEAFF
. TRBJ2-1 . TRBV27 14 TGTGCCAGCAGTTTACAAGCGGACTACAATGAGCAGTTCTTC CASSLQADYNEQFF
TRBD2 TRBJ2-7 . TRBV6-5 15 TGTGCCAGCAGTCCTCTGACTAGCATCTTGCACGAGCAGTACTTC CASSPLTSILHEQYF
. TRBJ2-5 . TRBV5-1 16 TGCGCCAGCAGCCCATCTCGCGGGGCCTACCAAGAGACCCAGTACTTC CASSPSRGAYQETQYF
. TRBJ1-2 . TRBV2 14 TGTGCCAGCAGTGAATCGGCAGGGAGGCATGGCTACACCTTC CASSESAGRHGYTF
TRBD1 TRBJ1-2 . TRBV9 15 TGTGCCAGCAGCGTAGAACCCAGGGGGGACTATGGCTACACCTTC CASSVEPRGDYGYTF
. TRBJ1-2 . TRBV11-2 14 TGTGCCAGCAGCTTACAGGGTCCTAACTATGGCTACACCTTC CASSLQGPNYGYTF
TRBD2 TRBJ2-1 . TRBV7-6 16 TGTGCCAGCAGCCTCGCGGCCGGGGGGGCGCAGAATGAGCAGTTCTTC CASSLAAGGAQNEQFF
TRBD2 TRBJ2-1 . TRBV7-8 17 TGTGCCAGCAGCTTAGAGGGTAGCGGGAGGGCCTCCGCTGAGCAGTTCTTC CASSLEGSGRASAEQFF
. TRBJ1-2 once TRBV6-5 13 TGTGCCAGCAGTACCCCCGGTACGGGAGGCTACACCTTC CASSTPGTGGYTF
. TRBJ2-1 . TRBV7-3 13 TGTGCCAGCAGCTTAGGCAGATACAATGAGCAGTTCTTC CASSLGRYNEQFF
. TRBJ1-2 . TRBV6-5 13 TGTGCCAGCACCCGGGGGGCGAACTATGGCTACACCTTC CASTRGANYGYTF
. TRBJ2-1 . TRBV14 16 TGTGCCAGCAGCTCAACCATCTCGGTATCTAACAATGAGCAGTTCTTC CASSSTISVSNNEQFF
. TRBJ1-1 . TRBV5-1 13 TGCGCCAGCAGCTTGGGAGTAGCGGTCGAAGCTTTCTTT CASSLGVAVEAFF
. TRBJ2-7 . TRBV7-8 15 TGTGCCAGCAGTATGGAGGACTGGCGTCTAAGCGAGCAGTACTTC CASSMEDWRLSEQYF
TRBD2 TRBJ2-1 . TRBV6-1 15 TGTGCCAGCAGGATGGGGACTAGCGAGACCAATGAGCAGTTCTTC CASRMGTSETNEQFF
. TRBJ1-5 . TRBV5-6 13 TGTGCCAGCAGCTTGGGGCAGAATCAGCCCCAGCATTTT CASSLGQNQPQHF
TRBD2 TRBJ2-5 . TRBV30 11 TGTGCCTCTAGCGGCGCGGAGACCCAGTACTTC CASSGAETQYF